These 29 T cell receptor beta chains were sequenced from one sample in a study of cytomegalovirus exposure and HLA in healthy donors. Primers: 60 Vbeta forward and 13 Jbeta reverse. Sequenced by immunoSEQ multiplex PCR; TCRdb stores in-frame clones only, minus some. Altogether a few hundred thousand clones are present, around 80% being singletons, with the ten largest covering roughly 2.6%. The sample taken for sequencing was PBMCs. These receptors were obtained from a woman in her sixties or seventies in good health and CMV-seropositive.

V is TRBV6-6 and J is TRBJ1-5; D remains ambiguous. The V end was cut by 5 bases, the J end by 3 bases, with 14 bases between. CDR1 MNHNY and CDR2 SVGAGI come from the germline V gene (reference sequence). The CDR3 contains 15 residues. The CDR3 coding sequence is TGTGCCAGCAGTCCGGTCCGGGGTTTCAATCAGCCCCAGCATTTT. It encodes CASSPVRGFNQPQHF.

V usage is TRBV12-2 and J usage is TRBJ2-7; the table's D gene call, TRBD1, was not cross checked with the DNA. TRBV12-2 represents a pseudogene. The CDR3 runs to 15 residues. The CDR3 DNA reads as TGTGCAAGTCGCTCTGGGACAGAGCTTACCTACGAGCAGTACTTC. Its translation is CASRSGTELTYEQYF.

The table lists this clone with a few counts. V and J are TRBV7-7 and TRBJ2-1; TRBD1 matches 10 bases. CDR1 and CDR2 (germline): SSHAT, FNYEAQ (reference sequence). V shed 4 bases and J 2 bases; nucleotides not matched to a gene: 2. This CDR3 comprises 15 residues. The CDR3: CASSSGTGAYNEQFF. The CDR3, as DNA: TGTGCCAGCAGCTCCGGGACAGGGGCCTACAATGAGCAGTTCTTC.

This chain connects TRBV7-2 to TRBJ1-3; 8 bases are a match to TRBD1. CDR3 length: 15 residues. V lost 4 bases to trimming and J lost 1 base; unmatched junction nucleotides: 3. Germline V CDR1 and CDR2: SGHTA, FQGNSA. The CDR3 protein is CASSSRQGSGNTIYF. DNA for the CDR3: TGTGCCAGCAGCTCAAGACAGGGGTCTGGAAACACCATATATTTT.

The chain couples TRBV29-1 to TRBJ2-3; 9 bases align to TRBD1. The germline gives CDR1 SQVTM, CDR2 ANQGSEA. The CDR3 length is 19 residues. J lost 0 bases, V lost 4 bases, and 17 bases had no gene match. CDR3 bases: TGCAGCGTTGGGGGTTTACCGGGACAGGGCCCTCCTAGCACAGATACGCAGTATTTT. Its protein is CSVGGLPGQGPPSTDTQYF.

The chain joins TRBV9 to TRBJ1-2; tentatively, D is TRBD1 (6 bases). Per the germline V gene, CDR1 is SGDLS and CDR2 is YYNGEE. The V gene lost 0 bases and the J gene lost 0 bases, with 9 bases spanning the gap. This CDR3 is built from 15 residues. CDR3 sequence reads: CASSVGTDANYGYTF. CDR3 coding DNA: TGTGCCAGCAGCGTAGGGACAGATGCTAACTATGGCTACACCTTC.

The J gene is TRBJ1-2, the V gene TRBV28; 7 bases map to TRBD1. The V and J ends lost 6 bases and 6 bases, in that order; junction bases with no gene match: 10. Germline values: CDR1 MDHEN, CDR2 SYDVKM. The CDR3 has 14 residues. CDR3 nucleotide sequence: TGTGCCAGCAGCACCGGGACAGCGGCTAATGGCTACACCTTC. Translating gives CASSTGTAANGYTF.

The chain employs TRBV4-1 and TRBJ2-5; no clear D gene. The V gene lost 0 bases and the J gene lost 5 bases, with 13 bases spanning the gap. This CDR3 spans 15 amino acids. From germline, CDR1 is MGHRA and CDR2 YSYEKL. DNA of the CDR3: TGCGCCAGCAGCCAAGAATTTGCGGCGAGGGAGACCCAGTACTTC. Translation gives CASSQEFAARETQYF.

This chain uses TRBV7-9 with TRBJ1-1; possible D gene TRBD1, 5 bases. CDR3 size: 15 residues. Germline-derived CDR1 and CDR2 are SEHNR and FQNEAQ (reference sequence). Trimming shortened V by 4 bases and J by 9 bases, and 21 bases separated the two germline ends. In nucleotides, the CDR3 is TGTGCCAGCAGCTCCGATCTAAGTACAGGATTAAAAGCTTTCTTT. It encodes CASSSDLSTGLKAFF.

V usage is TRBV19 and J usage is TRBJ1-2, with 7 bases fitting TRBD1. V shed 6 bases, J shed 6 bases, and the junction held 7 bases outside the gene matches. Per germline, CDR1 LNHDA and CDR2 SQIVND (reference sequence). The CDR3 has 13 amino acids. CDR3 coding DNA: TGTGCCAGTAGAGTTACAGGGGACGATGGCTACACCTTC. This encodes CASRVTGDDGYTF.

The genes are TRBV19 and TRBJ2-7, with D perhaps matching TRBD2 (6 bases). CDR1 and CDR2 from the germline V gene are LNHDA and SQIVND (reference sequence). With 3 bases removed from V and 3 bases from J, the gap between germline ends came to 12 bases. There are 14 residues in the CDR3. Here the CDR3 reads CASSISTGLYEQYF. CDR3 DNA sequence: TGTGCCAGTAGTATTTCGACGGGACTCTACGAGCAGTACTTC.

The V call is TRBV19, the J call TRBJ2-3; D is possibly TRBD2 (5 bases). Germline V CDR1 and CDR2: LNHDA, SQIVND (reference sequence). The CDR3 spans 14 residues. Trimming pared 7 bases from V and 4 bases from J, leaving 15 bases between. CDR3 in DNA: TGTGCCAGTACCAGGAGGATGACCTCAGATACGCAGTATTTT. The encoded protein is CASTRRMTSDTQYF. Full variable domain (missing parts from reference TRBV19 and TRBJ2-3): DGGITQSPKYLFRKEGQNVTLSCEQNLNHDAMYWYRQDPGQGLRLIYYSQIVNDFQKGDIAEGYSVSREKKESFPLTVTSAQKNPTAFYLCASTRRMTSDTQYFGPGTRLTVL.

The V and J genes are TRBV9 and TRBJ2-5; TRBD2 matches at 12 bases. Losses at the gene ends were 0 bases for V and 5 bases for J; bases not matched to a gene: 11. In germline, CDR1 is SGDLS, CDR2 YYNGEE. The CDR3 contains 18 residues. CDR3 sequence reads: CASSVGLAGGERVETQYF. Here the CDR3 DNA reads TGTGCCAGCAGCGTAGGTCTAGCGGGAGGGGAGAGGGTGGAGACCCAGTACTTC.

This clone was seen more than once but under ten times. The chain has TRBV28 and TRBJ2-3; TRBD2 matches at 11 bases. Germline values: CDR1 MDHEN, CDR2 SYDVKM. This CDR3 comprises 15 residues. V was pared by 5 bases and J by 0 bases, with 1 base of the junction left unmatched. The CDR3 nucleotides read TGTGCCAGCAGTGTAGCGGGGGGGAGCACAGATACGCAGTATTTT. Translated, it gives CASSVAGGSTDTQYF.

Only one count was recorded for this clone. The J gene is TRBJ2-7, the V gene TRBV6-1, with 14 positions matching TRBD2. This CDR3 is built from 16 residues. CDR1 MNHNS and CDR2 SASEGT come from the germline V gene. With 4 bases clipped from V and 6 bases from J, the junction kept 8 bases outside the gene matches. CDR3 amino acids: CASSAPGLAGVGEQYF. The CDR3 nucleotides are TGTGCCAGCAGTGCCCCGGGACTAGCGGGAGTAGGCGAGCAGTACTTC.

This clone was picked up one time. The rearrangement joins TRBV18 to TRBJ2-5; D perhaps matches TRBD1 (6 bases). The CDR3 is made up of 16 amino acids. Germline V gene sequence: CDR1 KGHSH, CDR2 LQKENI. The V end was cut by 8 bases, the J end by 0 bases, with 19 bases between. The CDR3 is CASRQFPGTYQETQYF. DNA for the CDR3: TGTGCCAGCCGACAATTCCCCGGGACATACCAAGAGACCCAGTACTTC.

J is TRBJ2-7 and V is TRBV30; D unclear. There are 13 residues in the CDR3. V dropped 4 bases and J dropped 6 bases, with 16 bases sitting between them. Germline CDR1 and CDR2: GTSNPN and SVGIG (reference sequence). The CDR3 reads CAWNNEPSREQYF. The CDR3 DNA reads TGTGCCTGGAACAACGAACCCAGTCGCGAGCAGTACTTC.

The gene calls are TRBV25-1 and TRBJ1-6; the match to TRBD1 covers 7 bases. The J segment lost 4 bases and the V segment lost 8 bases, leaving 2 bases of the junction unmatched. CDR3 length equals 13 residues. The germline gives CDR1 MGHDK, CDR2 SYGVNS. CDR3 residues: CASQGQYNSPLHF. CDR3 nucleotides: TGTGCCAGCCAGGGACAGTATAATTCACCCCTCCACTTT. Drawing the rest from reference TRBV25-1 and TRBJ1-6, the complete variable domain is EADIYQTPRYLVIGTGKKITLECSQTMGHDKMYWYQQDPGMELHLIHYSYGVNSTEKGDLSSESTVSRIRTEHFPLTLESARPSHTSQYLCASQGQYNSPLHFGNGTRLTVT.

This chain links TRBV9 with TRBJ2-3, with 15 bases matching TRBD2. The CDR3 is made up of 18 amino acids. The germline V gene encodes CDR1 SGDLS and CDR2 YYNGEE. With 4 bases clipped from V and 0 bases from J, the junction kept 6 bases outside the gene matches. The CDR3 DNA follows: TGTGCCAGCAGCTTGGGACTAGCGGGGGGCACTAGCACAGATACGCAGTATTTT. As protein: CASSLGLAGGTSTDTQYF.

A few counts support this clone. This chain links TRBV20-1 with TRBJ1-1; D remains ambiguous. Germline assignment: CDR1 DFQATT and CDR2 SNEGSKA (reference sequence). V lost 6 bases and J 5 bases, leaving 10 bases between the germline ends. The CDR3 has 11 residues. CDR3 loop: CSAPVRTEAFF. CDR3 sequence (DNA): TGCAGTGCCCCCGTTCGGACTGAAGCTTTCTTT.

This sequence joins TRBV30 and TRBJ2-2, with D unresolved. The V end lost 7 bases, the J end lost 0 bases, and 9 bases lay between the germline ends. The CDR3 has 13 amino acids. CDR1 and CDR2 (germline): GTSNPN, SVGIG (reference sequence). The CDR3 sequence is CAYTESNTGELFF. DNA of the CDR3: TGTGCCTATACAGAGTCGAACACCGGGGAGCTGTTTTTT. Complete variable domain (other parts from reference TRBV30 and TRBJ2-2): SQTIHQWPATLVQPVGSPLSLECTVEGTSNPNLYWYRQAAGRGLQLLFYSVGIGQISSEVPQNLSASRPQDRQFILSSKKLLLSDSGFYLCAYTESNTGELFFGEGSRLTVL.

V usage is TRBV28 and J usage is TRBJ2-4; 7 positions agree with TRBD1. The trim removed 8 bases at V and 4 bases at J, leaving 11 bases unmatched. The CDR3 covers 15 residues. Germline-derived CDR1 and CDR2 are MDHEN and SYDVKM. The CDR3 DNA follows: TGTGCCAGCCAAGACTCCGGGACAGCTAAAAACATTCAGTACTTC. Its translation: CASQDSGTAKNIQYF.

V gene TRBV5-1 combines with J gene TRBJ2-7; 7 bases are a match to TRBD1. The germline V gene encodes CDR1 SGHRS and CDR2 YFSETQ. The length of the CDR3 is 16 residues. J lost 0 bases, V lost 4 bases, and 10 bases had no gene match. The CDR3 coding sequence is TGCGCCAGCAGCGTGCAACCGACAGGGAGCTCCTACGAGCAGTACTTC. This gives the protein CASSVQPTGSSYEQYF.

The genes are TRBV28 and TRBJ1-1; perhaps TRBD1 as D (6 bases). Germline V CDR1 and CDR2: MDHEN, SYDVKM. The CDR3 spans 16 residues. Deletions cut 3 bases from V and 5 bases from J, with 19 bases between. CDR3 DNA sequence: TGTGCCAGCAGTTTGAACAGGGTGGTGTGGATGACTGAAGCTTTCTTT. Encoded protein: CASSLNRVVWMTEAFF.

In this sample, this clone turned up a few times. The CDR3 DNA reads as TGTGCCAGCAGTTTATCGGCAGGGACAGTTAATTCACCCCTCCACTTT. Amino acid sequence: CASSLSAGTVNSPLHF. The rearrangement links TRBV28 to TRBJ1-6; 7 nucleotides line up with TRBD1. Germline CDR1 reads MDHEN; CDR2 reads SYDVKM. CDR3 length: 16 amino acids. V shed 1 base and J 6 bases; nucleotides not matched to a gene: 6.

The chain recombines TRBV19 with TRBJ1-4; TRBD1 matches 8 bases. CDR3 length: 14 residues. Germline CDR1 LNHDA, CDR2 SQIVND (reference sequence). The junction had 8 bases not matched to a gene; V was cut back by 9 bases and J by 5 bases. The CDR3 region has the DNA TGTGCCAGCTTTGACAGGGGAAACAATGAAAAACTGTTTTTT. Encoded protein: CASFDRGNNEKLFF.

This clone appeared a single time. V is TRBV7-2 and J is TRBJ1-2; tentatively, D is TRBD1 (6 bases). Trimming shortened V by 5 bases and J by 6 bases, and 19 bases separated the two germline ends. This CDR3 region has 15 residues. Looked up from germline, CDR1 is SGHTA and CDR2 is FQGNSA. CDR3 bases: TGTGCCAGCAGCCCAGCCAGGACAGTTCTGGATGGCTACACCTTC. Translating it yields CASSPARTVLDGYTF.

The table lists this clone with a few counts. The V call is TRBV11-2, the J call TRBJ2-7; D perhaps matches TRBD1 (5 bases). Germline CDR1 is SGHAT and CDR2 is FQNNGV. The CDR3 covers 19 residues. V was pared by 1 base and J by 3 bases, with 25 bases between. CDR3 protein: CASSLGQGYGHLPNYEQYF. The CDR3, as DNA: TGTGCCAGCAGCTTAGGTCAAGGGTACGGACACCTACCGAACTACGAGCAGTACTTC.

The V gene is TRBV6-1, the J gene TRBJ1-2; D is possibly TRBD1 (6 bases). Germline loops: CDR1 MNHNS, CDR2 SASEGT. V was trimmed by 6 bases and J by 2 bases, leaving 10 bases between them. This CDR3 spans 13 amino acids. The chain's CDR3 is CASSADSNYGYTF. CDR3 nucleotide sequence: TGTGCCAGCAGCGCGGACAGCAACTATGGCTACACCTTC.